This T cell receptor beta chain was captured by sequencing in a study of T cell responses to AZD1222 COVID-19 vaccine. Regarding the study as a whole: Females made up more of the donors, who were largely white British, and clonal diversity may have come out too low.

Per germline, CDR1 SGHTA and CDR2 FQGNSA. The CDR3 contains 17 residues. J lost 4 bases, V lost 5 bases, and 8 bases had no gene match. Some clones are missing from TCRdb's copy, which holds only in-frame ones; the method was immunoSEQ multiplex PCR. The profile shows 120,000 or so clones, 85% to 90% of them singletons. Remarks on this clone: What it binds is unknown.

The rearrangement links TRBV7-2 to TRBJ2-1; 13 bases are shared with TRBD2. Here the sequenced sample was peripheral blood, taken 28 days after the second AZD1222 dose. The TCR originated in an adult who received the AZD1222 COVID-19 vaccine. As DNA, the CDR3 is TGTGCCAGCAGCGGAGGACTAGCGGGAGATCGTTACAATGAGCAGTTCTTC. Translating gives CASSGGLAGDRYNEQFF.